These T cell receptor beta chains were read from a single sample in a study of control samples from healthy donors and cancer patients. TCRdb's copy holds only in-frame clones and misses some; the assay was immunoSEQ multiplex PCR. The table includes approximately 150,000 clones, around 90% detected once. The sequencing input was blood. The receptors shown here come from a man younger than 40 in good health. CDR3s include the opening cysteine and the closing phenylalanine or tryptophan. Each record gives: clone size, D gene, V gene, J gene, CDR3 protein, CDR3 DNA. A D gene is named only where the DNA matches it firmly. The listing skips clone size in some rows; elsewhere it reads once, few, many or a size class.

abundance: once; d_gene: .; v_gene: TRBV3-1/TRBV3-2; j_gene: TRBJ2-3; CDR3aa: CASSLDSSTDTQYF; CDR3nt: TGTGCCAGCAGCCTGGACAGTAGCACAGATACGCAGTATTTT
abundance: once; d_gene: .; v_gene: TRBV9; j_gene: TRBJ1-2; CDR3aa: CASSVDGRVTIYGYTF; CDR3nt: TGTGCCAGCAGCGTAGATGGGCGGGTCACAATTTATGGCTACACCTTC
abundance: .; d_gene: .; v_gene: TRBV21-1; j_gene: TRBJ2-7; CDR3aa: CASSLRTGQTSGGDRTYEQYF; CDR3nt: TGTGCCAGCAGCCTAAGGACAGGGCAAACTAGCGGGGGGGACAGAACCTACGAGCAGTACTTC
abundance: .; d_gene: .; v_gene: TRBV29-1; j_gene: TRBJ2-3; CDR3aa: CSVDTSDTQYF; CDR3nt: TGCAGCGTTGATACTAGCGATACGCAGTATTTT
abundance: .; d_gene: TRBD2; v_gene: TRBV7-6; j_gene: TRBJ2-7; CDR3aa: CASSFAGGSYEQYF; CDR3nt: TGTGCCAGCAGCTTTGCGGGGGGGTCCTACGAGCAGTACTTC
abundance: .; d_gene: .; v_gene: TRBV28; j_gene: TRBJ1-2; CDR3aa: CASSSKQGHFLYGYTF; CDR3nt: TGTGCCAGCAGTTCAAAACAGGGTCACTTTCTCTATGGCTACACCTTC
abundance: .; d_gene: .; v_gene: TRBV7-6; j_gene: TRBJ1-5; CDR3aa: CASSPAENQPQHF; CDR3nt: TGTGCCAGCAGCCCCGCCGAGAATCAGCCCCAGCATTTT
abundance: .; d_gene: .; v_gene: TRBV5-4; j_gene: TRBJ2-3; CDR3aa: CASSLWNTDTQYF; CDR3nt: TGTGCCAGCAGCTTGTGGAACACAGATACGCAGTATTTT
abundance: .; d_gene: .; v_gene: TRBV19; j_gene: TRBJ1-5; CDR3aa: CASSISHYSNQPQHF; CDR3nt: TGTGCCAGTAGTATATCGCACTATAGCAATCAGCCCCAGCATTTT
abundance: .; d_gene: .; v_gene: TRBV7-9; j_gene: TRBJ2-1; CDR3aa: CASSLSGSSYNEQFF; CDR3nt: TGTGCCAGCAGCTTATCGGGGAGCTCCTACAATGAGCAGTTCTTC
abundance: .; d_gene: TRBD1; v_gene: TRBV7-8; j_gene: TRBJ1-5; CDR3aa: CASSTHRGGNQPQHF; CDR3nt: TGTGCCAGCAGCACCCACAGGGGTGGCAATCAGCCCCAGCATTTT
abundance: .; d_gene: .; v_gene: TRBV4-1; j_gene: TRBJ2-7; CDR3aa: CASSPAPAGYEQYF; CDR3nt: TGCGCCAGCAGCCCGGCCCCAGCGGGCTACGAGCAGTACTTC
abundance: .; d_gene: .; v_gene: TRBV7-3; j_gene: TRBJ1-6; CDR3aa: CASSLTQNSPLHF; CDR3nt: TGTGCCAGCAGTCTGACCCAAAATTCACCCCTCCACTTT
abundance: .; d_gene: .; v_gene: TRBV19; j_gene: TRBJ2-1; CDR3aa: CASSATDEQFF; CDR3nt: TGTGCCAGTAGTGCCACCGATGAGCAGTTCTTC
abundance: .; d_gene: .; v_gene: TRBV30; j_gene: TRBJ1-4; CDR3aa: CATRTNEKLFF; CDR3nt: TGTGCCACAAGAACTAATGAAAAACTGTTTTTT
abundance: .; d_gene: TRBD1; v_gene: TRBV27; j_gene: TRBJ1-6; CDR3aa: CASRDRGQNNSPLHF; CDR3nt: TGTGCCAGCAGAGACAGGGGGCAGAATAATTCACCCCTCCACTTT
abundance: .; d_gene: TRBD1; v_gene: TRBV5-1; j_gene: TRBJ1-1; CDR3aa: CASSLGSGTGGTEAFF; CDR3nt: TGCGCCAGCAGCTTGGGTTCCGGGACAGGGGGGACTGAAGCTTTCTTT
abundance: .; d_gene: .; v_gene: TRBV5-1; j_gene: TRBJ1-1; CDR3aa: CASSLAGGLGTEAFF; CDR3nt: TGCGCCAGCAGCTTGGCCGGTGGGCTGGGCACTGAAGCTTTCTTT
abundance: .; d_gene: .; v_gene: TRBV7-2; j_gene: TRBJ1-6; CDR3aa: CASSFGVYNSPLHF; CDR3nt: TGTGCCAGCAGCTTCGGAGTTTATAATTCACCCCTCCACTTT
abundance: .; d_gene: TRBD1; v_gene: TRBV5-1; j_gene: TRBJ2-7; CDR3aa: CASTGTDTYEQYF; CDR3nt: TGCGCCAGCACCGGGACAGACACCTACGAGCAGTACTTC
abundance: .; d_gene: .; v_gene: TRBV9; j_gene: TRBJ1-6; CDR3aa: CASSDESRGPGNSPLHF; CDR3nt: TGTGCCAGCAGCGACGAGAGTCGGGGGCCCGGTAATTCACCCCTCCACTTT
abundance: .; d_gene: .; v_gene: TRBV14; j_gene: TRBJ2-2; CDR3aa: CASSQERGRVPGELFF; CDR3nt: TGTGCCAGCAGCCAAGAGCGGGGTAGGGTCCCCGGGGAGCTGTTTTTT
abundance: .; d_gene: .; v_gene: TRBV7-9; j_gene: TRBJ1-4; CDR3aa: CASSSKGVGANEKLFF; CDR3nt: TGTGCCAGCAGCTCGAAGGGGGTTGGCGCAAATGAAAAACTGTTTTTT
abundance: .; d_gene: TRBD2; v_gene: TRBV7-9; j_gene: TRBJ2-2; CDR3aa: CASSSWTSGGRENTGELFF; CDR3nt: TGTGCCAGCAGCTCCTGGACTAGCGGGGGCCGCGAGAACACCGGGGAGCTGTTTTTT
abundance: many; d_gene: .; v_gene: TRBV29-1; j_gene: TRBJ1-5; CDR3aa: CSVKKGDQPQHF; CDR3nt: TGCAGCGTGAAAAAGGGGGATCAGCCCCAGCATTTT
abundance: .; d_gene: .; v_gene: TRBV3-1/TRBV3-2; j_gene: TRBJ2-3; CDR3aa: CASSRGPARTDTQYF; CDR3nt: TGTGCCAGCAGCCGCGGGCCAGCTCGCACAGATACGCAGTATTTT
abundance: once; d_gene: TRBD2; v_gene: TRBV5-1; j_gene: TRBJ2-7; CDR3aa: CASAWGEGYEQYF; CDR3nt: TGCGCCAGCGCTTGGGGGGAGGGCTACGAGCAGTACTTC
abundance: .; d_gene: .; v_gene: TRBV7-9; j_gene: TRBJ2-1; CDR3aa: CASSLDVGGENEQFF; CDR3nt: TGTGCCAGCAGCTTAGATGTGGGGGGAGAGAATGAGCAGTTCTTC
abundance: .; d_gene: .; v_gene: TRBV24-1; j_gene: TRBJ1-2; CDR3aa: CATSDLNGNYGYTF; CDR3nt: TGTGCCACCAGTGATTTGAACGGAAACTATGGCTACACCTTC
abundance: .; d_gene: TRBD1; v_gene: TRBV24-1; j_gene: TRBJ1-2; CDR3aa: CATSDPRDRGNGYTF; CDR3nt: TGTGCCACCAGTGATCCCCGGGACAGGGGGAATGGCTACACCTTC